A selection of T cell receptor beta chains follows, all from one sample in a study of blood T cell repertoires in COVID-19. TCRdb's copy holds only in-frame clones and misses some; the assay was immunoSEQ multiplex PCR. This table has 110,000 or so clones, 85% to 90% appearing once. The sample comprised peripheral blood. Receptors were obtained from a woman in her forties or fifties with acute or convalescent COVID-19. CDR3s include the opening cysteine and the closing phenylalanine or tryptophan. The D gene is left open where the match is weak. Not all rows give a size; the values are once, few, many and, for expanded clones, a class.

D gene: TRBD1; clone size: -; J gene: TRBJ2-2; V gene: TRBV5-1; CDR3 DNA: TGCGCCAGCAGCTTGTTTGGGACAGACACCGGGGAGCTGTTTTTT; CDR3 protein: CASSLFGTDTGELFF
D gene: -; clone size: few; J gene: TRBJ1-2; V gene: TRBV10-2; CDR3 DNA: TGCGCCAGCCTTAATCCAGGGTATGGCTACACCTTC; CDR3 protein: CASLNPGYGYTF
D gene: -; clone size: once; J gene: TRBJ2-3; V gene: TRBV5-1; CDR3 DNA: TGCGCCAGCAGCGGGGGCAGGGTCCGCGATACGCAGTATTTT; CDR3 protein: CASSGGRVRDTQYF
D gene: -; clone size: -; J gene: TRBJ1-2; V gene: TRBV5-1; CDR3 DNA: TGCGCCAGCAGCTTGGCCGGGACAAATCGTGGCTACACCTTC; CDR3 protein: CASSLAGTNRGYTF
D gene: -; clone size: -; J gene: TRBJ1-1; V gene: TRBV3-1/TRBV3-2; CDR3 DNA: TGTGCCAGCAGCCGCCCGGGAGGGGACACTGAAGCTTTCTTT; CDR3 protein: CASSRPGGDTEAFF
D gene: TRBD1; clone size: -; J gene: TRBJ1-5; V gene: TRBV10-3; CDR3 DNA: TGTGCCATCAGTGCTACGACAGGGAGCCAGCCCCAGCATTTT; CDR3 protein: CAISATTGSQPQHF
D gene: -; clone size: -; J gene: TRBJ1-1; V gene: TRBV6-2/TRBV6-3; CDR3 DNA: TGTGCCAGCAGTTACCACCTAGTAGAGACTGAAGCTTTCTTT; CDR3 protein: CASSYHLVETEAFF
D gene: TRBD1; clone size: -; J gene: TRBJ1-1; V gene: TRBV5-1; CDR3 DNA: TGCGCCAGCAGCACAGATGGACAGGGGAACACTGAAGCTTTCTTT; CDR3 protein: CASSTDGQGNTEAFF
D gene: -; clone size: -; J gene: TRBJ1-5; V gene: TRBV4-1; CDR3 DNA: TGCGCCAGCAGCCAGCTCGGACAGCTCAATCAGCCCCAGCATTTT; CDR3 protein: CASSQLGQLNQPQHF
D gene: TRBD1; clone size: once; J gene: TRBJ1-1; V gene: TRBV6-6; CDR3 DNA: TGTGCCAGCAGTAAGACAGGGCGACTGGAGACTGAAGCTTTCTTT; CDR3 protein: CASSKTGRLETEAFF
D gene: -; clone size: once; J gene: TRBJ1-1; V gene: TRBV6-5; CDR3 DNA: TGTGCCAGCAGTAGCCGGACTTTAATGAACACTGAAGCTTTCTTT; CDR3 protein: CASSSRTLMNTEAFF
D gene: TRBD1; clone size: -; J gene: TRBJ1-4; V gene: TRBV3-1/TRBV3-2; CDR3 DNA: TGTGCCAGCAGCCAAAACTCAGGGGGCGCGGGGGAAAAACTGTTTTTT; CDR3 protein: CASSQNSGGAGEKLFF
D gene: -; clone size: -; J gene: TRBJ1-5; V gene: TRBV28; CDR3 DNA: TGTGCCATTAAAATAGAGGGTAGCAATCAGCCCCAGCATTTT; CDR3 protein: CAIKIEGSNQPQHF
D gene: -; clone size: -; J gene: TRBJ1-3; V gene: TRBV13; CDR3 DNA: TGTGCCAGCAGCGACCAGGGAACTGGGAACACCATATATTTT; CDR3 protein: CASSDQGTGNTIYF
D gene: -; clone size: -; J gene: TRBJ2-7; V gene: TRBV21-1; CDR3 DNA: TGTGCCAGCAGCAAAGAAAGGCTTCACAGTGCCTACGAGCAGTACTTC; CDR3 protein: CASSKERLHSAYEQYF
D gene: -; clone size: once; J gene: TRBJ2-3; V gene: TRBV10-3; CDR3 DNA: TGTGCCATGGGGCAGGACGGTAATACAGATACGCAGTATTTT; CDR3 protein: CAMGQDGNTDTQYF
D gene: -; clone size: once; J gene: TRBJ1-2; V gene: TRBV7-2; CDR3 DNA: TGTGCCAGCAGCCCATCCGGACAGCTCGGCTACACCTTC; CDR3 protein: CASSPSGQLGYTF
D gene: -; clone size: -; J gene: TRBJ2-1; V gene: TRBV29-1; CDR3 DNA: TGCAGCGATACCGGTCCCGACAATGAGCAGTTCTTC; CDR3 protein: CSDTGPDNEQFF
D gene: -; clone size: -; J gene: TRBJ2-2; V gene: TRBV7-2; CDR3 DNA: TGTGCCAGCAGCCCAACTGGAAGGAGTTCCACCGGGGAGCTGTTTTTT; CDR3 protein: CASSPTGRSSTGELFF
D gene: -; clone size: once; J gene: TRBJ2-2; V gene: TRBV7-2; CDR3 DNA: TGTGCCAGCAGCTTAGGGGACACCACGAACACCGGGGAGCTGTTTTTT; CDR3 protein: CASSLGDTTNTGELFF
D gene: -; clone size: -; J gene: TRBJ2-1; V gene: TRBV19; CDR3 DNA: TGTGCCAGTAGTATAGCGGGAGCAAATGAGCAGTTCTTC; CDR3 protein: CASSIAGANEQFF
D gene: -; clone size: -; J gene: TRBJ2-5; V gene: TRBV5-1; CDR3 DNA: TGCGCCAGCAGCTCGACGGGACAAGGAGAGACCCAGTACTTC; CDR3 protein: CASSSTGQGETQYF
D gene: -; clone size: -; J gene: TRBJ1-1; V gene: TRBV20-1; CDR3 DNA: TGCAGTGCTAGTTTCGGACAACTGAACACTGAAGCTTTCTTT; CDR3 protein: CSASFGQLNTEAFF
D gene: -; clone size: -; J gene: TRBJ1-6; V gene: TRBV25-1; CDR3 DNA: TGTGCCAGCAGTGCCCCCCAAGGGGAGGTAAATTCACCCCTCCACTTT; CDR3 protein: CASSAPQGEVNSPLHF
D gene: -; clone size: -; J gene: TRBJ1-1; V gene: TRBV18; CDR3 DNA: TGTGCCAGCTCACCAAATAAGTTTAGCGGAGCTTTCTTT; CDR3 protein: CASSPNKFSGAFF
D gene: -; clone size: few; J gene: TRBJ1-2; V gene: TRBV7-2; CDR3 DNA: TGTGCCAGCAGCTTAGGGGTGGGAGGGAGTTTAGGCTACACCTTC; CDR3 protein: CASSLGVGGSLGYTF
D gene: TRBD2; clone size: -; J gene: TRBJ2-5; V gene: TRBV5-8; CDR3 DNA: TGTGCCAGCAGCTTGGGCGGCGGGGGGAGTCAAGAGACCCAGTACTTC; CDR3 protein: CASSLGGGGSQETQYF
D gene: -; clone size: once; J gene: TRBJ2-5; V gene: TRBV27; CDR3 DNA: TGTGCCAGCCAAGCAGCGGGCGGCGAAGAGACCCAGTACTTC; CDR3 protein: CASQAAGGEETQYF